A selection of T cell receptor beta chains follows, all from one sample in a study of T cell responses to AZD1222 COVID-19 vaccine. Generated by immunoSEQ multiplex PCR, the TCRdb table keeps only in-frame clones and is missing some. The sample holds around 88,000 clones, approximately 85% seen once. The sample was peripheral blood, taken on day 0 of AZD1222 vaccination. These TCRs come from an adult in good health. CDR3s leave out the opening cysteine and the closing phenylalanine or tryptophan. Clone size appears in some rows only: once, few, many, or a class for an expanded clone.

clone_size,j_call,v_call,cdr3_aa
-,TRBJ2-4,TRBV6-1,ASSEALGTGGPLAKNIQY
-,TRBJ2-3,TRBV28,ASSSSGQGKGDTQY
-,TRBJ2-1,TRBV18,ASSPPLRTGLGNEQF
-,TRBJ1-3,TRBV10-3,ATSATGEGNTIY
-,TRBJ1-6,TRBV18,ASSSRQPDNSPLH
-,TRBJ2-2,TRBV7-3,ASSLIASNTGELF
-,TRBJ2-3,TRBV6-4,ASSAGGTTDTQY
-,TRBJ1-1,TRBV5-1,ASRQGNTEAF
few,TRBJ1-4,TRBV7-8,ASSLGGTQPDEKLF
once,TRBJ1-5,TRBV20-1,SASLGGQVNNQPQH
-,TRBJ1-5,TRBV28,ASSILNQPQH
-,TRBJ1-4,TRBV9,ASSVYPLRPQGFNEKLF
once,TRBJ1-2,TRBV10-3,AISDRTVGGYT
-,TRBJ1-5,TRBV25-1,ASSVGNQPQH
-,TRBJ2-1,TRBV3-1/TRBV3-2,ASSREGGEQF
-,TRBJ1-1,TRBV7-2,ASSLGTGALEAF
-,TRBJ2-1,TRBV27,ASSFGWGQLHNEQF
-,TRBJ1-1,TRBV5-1,ASSLATGILYTEAF
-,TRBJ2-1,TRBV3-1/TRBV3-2,ASSPTGTGRNEQF
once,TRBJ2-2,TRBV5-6,ASSRGRNKGELF
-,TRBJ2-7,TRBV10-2,ATQTDRYEQY
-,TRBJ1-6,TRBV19,ASSSAANNSPLH
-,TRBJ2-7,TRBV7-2,ASSPQAGGFHEQY
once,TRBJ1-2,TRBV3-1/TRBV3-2,ASSLLLTGLPLNYGYT
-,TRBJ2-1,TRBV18,ASSPDSRSYNEQF
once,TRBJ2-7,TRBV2,ASCRDGGRYEQY
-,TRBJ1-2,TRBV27,ASSLTGKVGYT
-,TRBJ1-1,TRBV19,ASSILRPTLNGAF
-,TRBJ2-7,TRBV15,ATSMDPGSRYEQY
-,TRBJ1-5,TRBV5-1,ASRRDSNQPQH
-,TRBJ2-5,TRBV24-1,ATSDGSGRDQTPKD
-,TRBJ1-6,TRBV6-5,ASSYSTWSPLH
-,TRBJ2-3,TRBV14,ASSQVSGPGPQY
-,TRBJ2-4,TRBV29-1,SVPSGTRENIQY
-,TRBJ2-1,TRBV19,ASSLGLAGVGYNEQF
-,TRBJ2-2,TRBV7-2,ASSTRTGFGELF
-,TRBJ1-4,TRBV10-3,ATSAGKGTNEKLF
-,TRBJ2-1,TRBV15,ATSSQSAVLNNEQF
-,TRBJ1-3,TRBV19,ASRIPGSGNTIY
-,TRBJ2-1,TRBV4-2,ASSALAGIYNEQF
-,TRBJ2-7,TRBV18,ASSPPAREQY
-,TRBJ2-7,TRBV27,ASGPMSKDEQY
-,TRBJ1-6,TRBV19,ASGAGNSPLH
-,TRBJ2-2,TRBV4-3,ASSQEIAANTGELF
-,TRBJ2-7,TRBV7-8,ASGGGLVCVEQY
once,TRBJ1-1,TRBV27,ASSITGNTEAF
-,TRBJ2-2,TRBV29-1,SVKSGARGTGELF
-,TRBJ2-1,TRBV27,ASSPNSYNEQF
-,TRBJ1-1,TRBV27,ASSFGAGSPNTEAF
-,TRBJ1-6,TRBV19,ASSNRGSNSPLH
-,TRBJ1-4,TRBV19,ASSPGDRGPEKLF
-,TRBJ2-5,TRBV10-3,AISESNRVGETQY
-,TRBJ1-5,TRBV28,ASSIPGQGNQPQH
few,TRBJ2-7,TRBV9,ASSVGLGLADYEQY
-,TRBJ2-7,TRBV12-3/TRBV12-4,ASSLAGDEQY
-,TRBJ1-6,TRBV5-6,ASTLYVPYNSPLH
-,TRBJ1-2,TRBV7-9,ASSLAPPGGYT
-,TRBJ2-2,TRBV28,ASIPLPGTGNTGELF
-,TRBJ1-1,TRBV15,ATSPPIRGQNTEAF